This T cell receptor (beta chain) was captured in a study of technical replicates of blood from several donors. The table came from immunoSEQ multiplex PCR; TCRdb's copy has only in-frame clones and leaves some out. The sample has about 60,000 clones, about 86% seen once. This CDR3 contains 16 residues. The V and J ends lost 6 bases and 0 bases, in that order; junction bases with no gene match: 9. Germline lookup yields CDR1 MNHNY and CDR2 SVGAGI (reference sequence). Sequencing input: PBMCs. The clonotype originates from a human donor in good health. Some clones in this sample may be carry-over from other donors' samples. V and J are TRBV6-6 and TRBJ2-3, with 7 positions matching TRBD1. The CDR3: CASSPGSGGSTDTQYF. The CDR3, as DNA: TGTGCCAGCAGCCCGGGTTCAGGGGGAAGCACAGATACGCAGTATTTT.